One TCR beta chain is described in this entry. Its antigen is currently unknown. Method: immunoSEQ multiplex PCR; TCRdb's copy keeps in-frame clones and lacks some. The sample consists of 75,000 to 100,000 clones, approximately 90% of them appearing once. This sample was included in a study of OX40 agonist ivuxolimab in advanced cancers. Whole-study findings and limits: Relative to CD4+, CD8+ T cells held more expanded clones on average.

The V and J ends lost 4 bases and 3 bases respectively, with 12 bases between them. The CDR3 length is 15 residues. The germline V gene has CDR1 SGHAT and CDR2 FQNNGV. This sequence originates from an adult with an advanced solid tumor such as melanoma, head and neck, liver or kidney cancer. Sequences were derived from CD4+ or CD8+ T cells sorted from blood, sampled in a trial of the OX40 agonist ivuxolimab. The chain is built from TRBV11-2 and TRBJ1-4, with D hard to call. In DNA, the CDR3 is TGTGCCAGCAGCTCCGCGAGGGAGGCTAATGAAAAACTGTTTTTT. This translates into CASSSAREANEKLFF. The entire variable domain, with the rest obtained from reference TRBV11-2 and TRBJ1-4, is as follows: EAGVAQSPRYKIIEKRQSVAFWCNPISGHATLYWYQQILGQGPKLLIQFQNNGVVDDSQLPKDRFSAERLKGVDSTLKIQPAKLEDSAVYLCASSSAREANEKLFFGSGTQLSVL.